This T cell receptor beta chain comes out of a study of blood T cell repertoires in COVID-19. This clone was recorded once. The protocol was immunoSEQ multiplex PCR, while the TCRdb copy is restricted to in-frame clones and leaves out a portion. The repertoire has about 350,000 clones, about 90% of them found once; the top ten carry about 3.5%. Sequenced input: peripheral blood. The sequence was obtained from a woman aged 18-29 years who had recovered from COVID-19.

CDR3 sequence: CASSDDRGTNEKLFF. CDR3 bases: TGTGCCAGCAGTGATGACAGGGGAACTAATGAAAAACTGTTTTTT. The chain employs TRBV25-1 and TRBJ1-4, with 8 bases that match TRBD1. Losses at the gene ends were 3 bases for V and 1 base for J; bases not matched to a gene: 1. The CDR3 sequence is 15 residues long. Germline-derived CDR1 and CDR2 are MGHDK and SYGVNS.